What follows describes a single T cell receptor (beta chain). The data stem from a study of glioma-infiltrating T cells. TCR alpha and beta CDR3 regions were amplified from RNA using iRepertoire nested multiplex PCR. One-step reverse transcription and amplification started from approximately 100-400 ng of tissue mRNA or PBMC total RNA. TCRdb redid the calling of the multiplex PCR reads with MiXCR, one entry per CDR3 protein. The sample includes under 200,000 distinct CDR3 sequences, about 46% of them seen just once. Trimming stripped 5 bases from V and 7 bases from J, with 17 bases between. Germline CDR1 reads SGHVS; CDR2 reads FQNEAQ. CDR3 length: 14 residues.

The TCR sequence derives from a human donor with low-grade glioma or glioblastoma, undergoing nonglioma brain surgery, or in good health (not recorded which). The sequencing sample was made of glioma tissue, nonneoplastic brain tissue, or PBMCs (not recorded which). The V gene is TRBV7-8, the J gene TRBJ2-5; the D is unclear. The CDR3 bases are TGTGCCAGCAGCCCGAGGACGGAACGAAGGACCCAGTACTTC. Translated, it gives CASSPRTERRTQYF.